One and the same sample provided the 11 T cell receptor beta chains below, sequenced in a study of blood T cell repertoires in COVID-19. Profiling relied on immunoSEQ multiplex PCR, and the TCRdb table lists in-frame clones only, not all of them. The table records around 250,000 clones, about four fifths of them present only once. Sequenced material: PBMCs or T cells enriched from blood (not recorded which). The origin of the receptors is a man aged 50-60 years who had recovered from COVID-19.

V is TRBV7-2 and J is TRBJ1-1, with 11 bases fitting TRBD1. Trimming at V came to 5 bases and at J to 13 bases, leaving 12 bases not matched to a gene. This CDR3 region has 14 residues. Germline values: CDR1 SGHTA, CDR2 FQGNSA. This CDR3 is CASSRAWDRGIGFF. The CDR3, as DNA: TGTGCCAGCAGCCGGGCGTGGGACAGGGGGATTGGTTTCTTT.

The rearrangement uses TRBV9 and TRBJ2-7; 10 bases agree with TRBD2. V was pared by 3 bases and J by 6 bases, with 3 bases of the junction left unmatched. The length of the CDR3 is 13 residues. Germline CDR1 and CDR2: SGDLS and YYNGEE. The CDR3 reads CASSARLAGEQYF. For the CDR3, the DNA is TGTGCCAGCAGCGCCAGACTAGCGGGCGAGCAGTACTTC.

The chain couples TRBV14 to TRBJ1-3; 10 nucleotides agree with TRBD1. V was pared by 8 bases and J by 1 base, with 2 bases of the junction left unmatched. This CDR3 has 14 amino acids. Germline-derived CDR1 and CDR2 are SGHDN and FVKESK. This chain's CDR3 is CASRDRGSGNTIYF. The CDR3 bases are TGTGCCAGCCGGGACAGGGGTTCTGGAAACACCATATATTTT.

This clone was seen once. V is TRBV5-5 and J is TRBJ2-1; 12 nucleotides agree with TRBD1. CDR1 and CDR2 from the germline V gene are SGHKS and YYEKEE (reference sequence). The CDR3 runs to 17 residues. With V trimmed by 4 bases and J by 4 bases, 9 bases remained unmatched. CDR3 in DNA: TGTGCCAGCAGCCCGGAGGGACAGGGGGCATCATACAATGAGCAGTTCTTC. Its protein is CASSPEGQGASYNEQFF.

The V and J genes are TRBV27 and TRBJ1-2, with D possibly matching TRBD1 (6 bases). V was trimmed by 2 bases and J by 1 base, leaving 11 bases between them. This CDR3 is 15 amino acids long. Per the germline V gene, CDR1 is MNHEY and CDR2 is SMNVEV (reference sequence). CDR3 sequence reads: CASSLTPQGNYGYTF. CDR3 in DNA: TGTGCCAGCAGTTTAACCCCACAGGGTAACTATGGCTACACCTTC.

V is TRBV5-1 and J is TRBJ2-5; the match to TRBD1 covers 7 bases. V shed 5 bases, J shed 5 bases, and the junction held 9 bases outside the gene matches. Germline lookup yields CDR1 SGHRS and CDR2 YFSETQ. The CDR3 runs 14 residues. The CDR3 region is CASSPTGAPETQYF. The CDR3 DNA is TGCGCCAGCAGTCCTACAGGGGCCCCCGAGACCCAGTACTTC. Complete variable domain (other parts from reference TRBV5-1 and TRBJ2-5): KAGVTQTPRYLIKTRGQQVTLSCSPISGHRSVSWYQQTPGQGLQFLFEYFSETQRNKGNFPGRFSGRQFSNSRSEMNVSTLELGDSALYLCASSPTGAPETQYFGPGTRLLVL.

CDR3 sequence (DNA): TGTGCCAGCAGCGCCGGGACAGCCTTCACCGCGGAGCAGTTCTTC. It codes for CASSAGTAFTAEQFF. The chain combines TRBV9 with TRBJ2-1, with 7 bases that match TRBD1. The V gene end was trimmed by 3 bases and the J gene end by 10 bases; junction bases not matched to a gene: 13. From germline, CDR1 is SGDLS and CDR2 YYNGEE. The CDR3 runs 15 residues.

V usage is TRBV29-1 and J usage is TRBJ2-1; tentatively, D is TRBD1 (6 bases). Germline V CDR1 and CDR2: SQVTM, ANQGSEA. V was trimmed by 2 bases and J by 7 bases, leaving 12 bases between them. The CDR3 loop spans 13 amino acids. CDR3 bases: TGCAGCGTTGAATGGCACAGGGATAATGAGCAGTTCTTC. It encodes CSVEWHRDNEQFF.

The chain couples TRBV28 to TRBJ1-5; 11 positions agree with TRBD1. CDR1 and CDR2 (germline): MDHEN, SYDVKM. The junction had 6 bases not matched to a gene; V was cut back by 11 bases and J by 6 bases. This CDR3 region has 13 residues. CDR3 region: CAGQGAAGQPQHF. For the CDR3, the DNA is TGTGCCGGACAGGGGGCAGCAGGTCAGCCCCAGCATTTT. Full variable domain (remainder filled in from reference TRBV28 and TRBJ1-5): DVKVTQSSRYLVKRTGEKVFLECVQDMDHENMFWYRQDPGLGLRLIYFSYDVKMKEKGDIPEGYSVSREKKERFSLILESASTNQTSMYLCAGQGAAGQPQHFGDGTRLSIL.

The chain links TRBV6-1 to TRBJ2-3; 10 nucleotides align to TRBD1. CDR1 is MNHNS and CDR2 is SASEGT in the germline V gene. CDR3 size: 16 residues. After removal of 4 bases from V and 2 bases from J, the junction contained 6 bases not matched to a gene. CDR3 sequence (DNA): TGTGCCAGCAGTGCGAGACAGGGGGCGTACACAGATACGCAGTATTTT. Protein product: CASSARQGAYTDTQYF.

V gene TRBV10-1 combines with J gene TRBJ1-6, with a possible D match to TRBD1 (6 bases). Trimming took off 6 bases at V and 5 bases at J, with 11 bases between the two ends. CDR1 and CDR2 (germline): WNHNN, SYGVQD (reference sequence). This CDR3 contains 14 residues. The CDR3 sequence: CASRDSGDNSPLHF. CDR3 nucleotides: TGCGCCAGCAGGGACAGCGGAGATAATTCACCCCTCCACTTT.